Here is one T cell receptor beta chain with its context. This receptor's antigen is unknown. Nothing much larger sits one base from this clone, and base qualities are not available. V is clipped by 4 bases and J by 3 bases, and the sequence between their germline boundaries is 20 bases long. Looking up the germline V gene yields CDR1 SGDLS and CDR2 YYNGEE. Including cysteine and phenylalanine, the CDR3 has 16 amino acids. Only CDR3 DNA is held: 48 bases, read in frame from base 1. The sample comes from a study of shared T cell receptors in the human thymus (dated by TCRdb to the early 2020s). Concerning the study at large: The study investigated the way shared, self-reactive T-cell receptor alpha chains are produced in the human thymus.

The method was the immunoSEQ multiplex PCR assay. In its TCRdb copy, this immuneACCESS table keeps in-frame sequences only and misses some clones. Where compared with another copy, unresolved V genes explain less than half of these, and the others have no known cause. In this sample the table shows approximately 580,000 clones, more than 75% of which occur a single time. The ten largest clones take up more than 0.01% of the sample. The same sample was also used in a study of human thymus T cells. As the second publication notes: Donors were immunologically healthy infants undergoing open corrective cardiac surgery for congenital heart defects in Finland. The thymus tissue came from surgical resects taken out during corrective cardiac surgery. Biased V and J gene segment usage appeared to be present in both thymic and peripheral blood repertoires. Highly overlapping thymic TCR repertoires among unrelated individuals were reported in the related research. The study used fewer than ten infant thymus samples plus four related peripheral blood samples to characterize TCR alpha and beta repertoires. Donor ages ranged from about 6 to 244 days, and the cohort comprised five or six male and a couple of female infants. Thymocytes were released mechanically from tissue and stored at -70 °C as pellets of roughly 9.5-32 million cells. A QIAsymphony instrument was used to extract genomic DNA from frozen cell pellets. The immunoSEQ multiplex PCR assay was used to amplify the TCRB and TCRAD loci from a standardized quantity of quality-controlled genomic DNA. The amplicons spanned the V(D)J region and were long enough to cover the CDR3 and allow V and J genes to be identified. The commercial immunoSEQ service was used to sequence amplicons on an Illumina platform. Corrections for primer bias and sequencing errors followed previously described methods, while TCRAD and TCRB definitions were based on the IMGT database. immunoSEQ Analyzer 3.0 and VDJTools were used for repertoire analysis, which covered basic statistics, V/J segment usage, diversity estimates, rarefaction and pairwise overlap. Diversity was estimated using the Chao1, ChaoE, Efron-Thisted, Shannon and inverse Simpson indices, and was also estimated on datasets down-sampled to the size of the smallest sample. Repertoire overlap was determined by strict matching of CDR3 nucleotide sequence, V gene and J gene, and Jaccard-based multidimensional scaling clustering was applied. On average, thymus samples yielded approximately 780,000 unique TCRB clonotypes, whereas blood samples yielded about 84,000.

In this chain, TRBV9 is recombined with TRBJ2-7; TRBD2 is possibly the D segment (5 matching bases). Sample: thymocytes. The sequence came from a boy in the first two years of life with a congenital heart defect. Donor details come from another sample of the same person, matched by shared clones. The CDR3 amino acid sequence is: CASSRSPEERSYEQYF. The DNA sequence is as follows: TGTGCCAGCAGCCGATCCCCGGAGGAGCGGAGCTACGAGCAGTACTTC.